These 16 T cell receptor beta chains originate from one sample sequenced in a study of shared clonotypes between healthy human individuals. The protocol was immunoSEQ multiplex PCR, while the TCRdb copy is restricted to in-frame clones and leaves out a portion. The sample has around 2.1 million clones; 90% to 97% are singletons. The sample was naive CD4+ T cells sorted from blood. Subset defined: CD45RA+ positively selected. The receptors originated from a man aged 18 to 30 in good health.

The rearrangement joins TRBV2 to TRBJ1-2; D is ambiguous. Trimming removed 3 bases from V and 4 bases from J, with 9 bases in between. Germline V gene data show CDR1 as SNHLY and CDR2 as FYNNEI. The CDR3 extends over 13 amino acids. CDR3 protein: CASSELQIYGYTF. The CDR3 bases are TGTGCCAGCAGTGAGCTCCAGATCTATGGCTACACCTTC.

V and J are TRBV2 and TRBJ2-5; 16 bases match TRBD2. V was pared by 6 bases and J by 5 bases, with 9 bases of the junction left unmatched. Germline loops: CDR1 SNHLY, CDR2 FYNNEI. The CDR3 contains 17 residues. The CDR3 nucleotides read TGTGCCAGCAGCCGGGGACTAGCGGGAGGGCTTGACGAGACCCAGTACTTC. It encodes CASSRGLAGGLDETQYF.

This chain connects TRBV7-9 to TRBJ1-2; 7 nucleotides match TRBD1. V shed 5 bases, J shed 0 bases, and the junction held 6 bases outside the gene matches. The CDR3 is made up of 15 amino acids. Germline V CDR1 and CDR2: SEHNR, FQNEAQ (reference sequence). CDR3 in DNA: TGTGCCAGCAGCCCTCAGGGGGGGGCTAACTATGGCTACACCTTC. Protein: CASSPQGGANYGYTF.

The rearrangement uses TRBV5-4 and TRBJ2-3; D is possibly TRBD1 (6 bases). The CDR3 consists of 14 residues. Germline CDR1 SGHNT, CDR2 YYREEE (reference sequence). Trimming shortened V by 4 bases and J by 2 bases, and 11 bases separated the two germline ends. In DNA, the CDR3 is TGTGCCAGCAGCCCGGACAGACACACAGATACGCAGTATTTT. The encoded protein is CASSPDRHTDTQYF. Combining the CDR3 with reference TRBV5-4 and TRBJ2-3 gives the whole variable domain ETGVTQSPTHLIKTRGQQVTLRCSSQSGHNTVSWYQQALGQGPQFIFQYYREEENGRGNFPPRFSGLQFPNYSSELNVNALELDDSALYLCASSPDRHTDTQYFGPGTRLTVL.

The rearrangement joins TRBV5-1 to TRBJ2-1, with 7 positions matching TRBD1. V was clipped by 4 bases and J by 2 bases; unmatched bases: 3. The germline V gene encodes CDR1 SGHRS and CDR2 YFSETQ. This CDR3 contains 14 residues. CDR3 sequence reads: CASSNDRAYNEQFF. Here the CDR3 DNA reads TGCGCCAGCAGCAATGACAGGGCCTACAATGAGCAGTTCTTC. The whole variable domain, remainder taken from reference TRBV5-1 and TRBJ2-1, is KAGVTQTPRYLIKTRGQQVTLSCSPISGHRSVSWYQQTPGQGLQFLFEYFSETQRNKGNFPGRFSGRQFSNSRSEMNVSTLELGDSALYLCASSNDRAYNEQFFGPGTRLTVL.

The V and J genes are TRBV18 and TRBJ1-1; tentative D call: TRBD1 (5 bases). V gave up 2 bases and J gave up 0 bases, with 10 bases separating them. The CDR3 is 15 residues long. The germline V gene has CDR1 KGHSH and CDR2 LQKENI. The CDR3 reads CASSPFTGLNTEAFF. DNA for the CDR3: TGTGCCAGCTCACCATTTACAGGATTGAACACTGAAGCTTTCTTT.

This clone was counted a single time. The identical CDR3 is also encoded by other nucleotide sequences in the sample. J is TRBJ2-1 and V is TRBV11-2; no clear D. Germline V gene sequence: CDR1 SGHAT, CDR2 FQNNGV. V was pared by 5 bases and J by 8 bases, with 4 bases between. The CDR3 sequence is 10 residues long. DNA of the CDR3: TGTGCCAGCAGCCTGGATGAGCAGTTCTTC. This sequence encodes CASSLDEQFF.

In this sample, this clone turned up once. The chain carries TRBV30 and TRBJ2-3; D ambiguous. Germline CDR1 reads GTSNPN; CDR2 reads SVGIG (reference sequence). Trimming stripped 4 bases from V and 12 bases from J, with 17 bases between. This CDR3 contains 12 residues. For the CDR3, the DNA is TGTGCCTGGATGGTAGGGCTAGGTCCCCAGTATTTT. Translated: CAWMVGLGPQYF.

The chain uses TRBV4-1 and TRBJ2-3; weak D call: TRBD2 (5 bases). Germline CDR1 reads MGHRA; CDR2 reads YSYEKL. The germline V and J ends were trimmed by 1 base and 2 bases, with 13 bases remaining between them. This CDR3 is built from 16 residues. The DNA of the CDR3 is TGCGCCAGCAGCCAAGTACTAGAGGCCCCCACAGATACGCAGTATTTT. Its protein is CASSQVLEAPTDTQYF.

A single count supports this clone. This chain links TRBV2 with TRBJ2-3, with 8 positions matching TRBD1. Germline CDR1 and CDR2: SNHLY and FYNNEI. Trimming removed 4 bases from V and 3 bases from J; junction bases left unmatched: 6. This CDR3 has 15 amino acids. DNA for the CDR3: TGTGCCAGCAGTGTGAGGACAGGGTTGACAGATACGCAGTATTTT. This translates into CASSVRTGLTDTQYF.

In regard to this clone: This same CDR3 is encoded by further DNA sequences in the sample. This chain joins TRBV19 and TRBJ2-2, with 10 positions matching TRBD1. The CDR3 spans 14 residues. Germline CDR1 reads LNHDA; CDR2 reads SQIVND (reference sequence). Trimming took 9 bases from V and 1 from J; bases not matched to a gene: 2. CDR3 bases: TGTGCCAGCCGGGACAGGGGGAACACCGGGGAGCTGTTTTTT. Translation gives CASRDRGNTGELFF.

The rearrangement links TRBV14 to TRBJ2-7; D might be TRBD1 (6 bases). Per germline, CDR1 SGHDN and CDR2 FVKESK. This CDR3 comprises 16 residues. Between the trimmed V and J ends, which lost 4 bases and 2 bases, there was a span of 18 bases. For the CDR3, the DNA is TGTGCCAGCAGCCCTAGGTCCGGACAGATCACCTACGAGCAGTACTTC. Translating gives CASSPRSGQITYEQYF. Drawing the rest from reference TRBV14 and TRBJ2-7, the complete variable domain is EAGVTQFPSHSVIEKGQTVTLRCDPISGHDNLYWYRRVMGKEIKFLLHFVKESKQDESGMPNNRFLAERTGGTYSTLKVQPAELEDSGVYFCASSPRSGQITYEQYFGPGTRLTVT.

The rearrangement uses TRBV27 and TRBJ2-1, with 10 positions matching TRBD2. Germline V CDR1 and CDR2: MNHEY, SMNVEV (reference sequence). With V trimmed by 1 base and J by 9 bases, 9 bases remained unmatched. CDR3 size: 16 residues. The CDR3 reads CASSLWALAGAAEQFF. The CDR3 nucleotides are TGTGCCAGCAGTTTATGGGCCCTAGCGGGAGCGGCTGAGCAGTTCTTC.

The chain is built from TRBV4-3 and TRBJ2-2, with TRBD1 identical over 10 bases. J gave up 3 bases and V 3 bases, and 1 base lay outside the gene matches. Germline-derived CDR1 and CDR2 are LGHNA and YSLEER. CDR3 length equals 15 residues. The CDR3 DNA sequence: TGCGCCAGCAGCCAGGGGACAGGGGACACCGGGGAGCTGTTTTTT. It is translated as CASSQGTGDTGELFF.

V and J are TRBV5-4 and TRBJ2-5, with 16 bases matching TRBD2. Trimming at V came to 4 bases and at J to 6 bases, leaving 6 bases not matched to a gene. The CDR3 is 16 residues long. Germline V gene sequence: CDR1 SGHNT, CDR2 YYREEE (reference sequence). CDR3 sequence: CASSPGLAGGPQTQYF. The CDR3 nucleotides are TGTGCCAGCAGCCCGGGACTAGCGGGGGGGCCGCAGACCCAGTACTTC.

This clone was observed a single time. The gene calls are TRBV6-6 and TRBJ1-1, with D tentatively TRBD1 (6 bases). This CDR3 has 15 amino acids. The V end was cut by 2 bases, the J end by 4 bases, with 14 bases between. CDR1 MNHNY and CDR2 SVGAGI come from the germline V gene (reference sequence). CDR3 residues: CASSYPGRGGTEAFF. Here the CDR3 DNA reads TGTGCCAGCAGTTACCCGGGTAGGGGGGGCACTGAAGCTTTCTTT.